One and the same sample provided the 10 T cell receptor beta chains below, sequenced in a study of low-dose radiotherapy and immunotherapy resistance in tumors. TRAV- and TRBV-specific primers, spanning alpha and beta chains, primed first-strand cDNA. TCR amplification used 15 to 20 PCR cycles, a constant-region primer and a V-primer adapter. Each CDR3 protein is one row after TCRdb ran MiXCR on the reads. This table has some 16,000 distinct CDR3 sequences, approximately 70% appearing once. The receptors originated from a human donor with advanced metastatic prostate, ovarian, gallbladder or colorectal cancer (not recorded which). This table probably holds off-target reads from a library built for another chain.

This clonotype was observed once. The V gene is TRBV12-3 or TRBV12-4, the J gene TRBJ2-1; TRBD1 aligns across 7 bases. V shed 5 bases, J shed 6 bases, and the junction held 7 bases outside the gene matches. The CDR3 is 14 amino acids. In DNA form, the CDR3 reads TGTGCCAGCAGTCTACGGGCAGGGGGCAATGAGCAGTTCTTC. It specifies CASSLRAGGNEQFF.

CDR3 sequence: CASSFTKETQYF. For the CDR3, the DNA is TGTGCCAGCAGCTTCACAAAAGAGACCCAGTACTTC. The chain has TRBV5-4 and TRBJ2-5; no firm D call. V dropped 2 bases and J dropped 3 bases, with 5 bases sitting between them. The CDR3 length is 12 residues. Germline assignment: CDR1 SGHNT and CDR2 YYREEE (reference sequence). The full variable domain, in which reference TRBV5-4 and TRBJ2-5 provide the parts outside the CDR3, is ETGVTQSPTHLIKTRGQQVTLRCSSQSGHNTVSWYQQALGQGPQFIFQYYREEENGRGNFPPRFSGLQFPNYSSELNVNALELDDSALYLCASSFTKETQYFGPGTRLLVL.

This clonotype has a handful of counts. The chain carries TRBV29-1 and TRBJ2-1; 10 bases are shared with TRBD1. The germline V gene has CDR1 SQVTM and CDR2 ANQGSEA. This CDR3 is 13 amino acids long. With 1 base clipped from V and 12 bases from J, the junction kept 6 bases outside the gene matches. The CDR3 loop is CSVEATGGASQFF. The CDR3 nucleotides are TGCAGCGTTGAAGCGACAGGGGGCGCGTCGCAGTTCTTC.

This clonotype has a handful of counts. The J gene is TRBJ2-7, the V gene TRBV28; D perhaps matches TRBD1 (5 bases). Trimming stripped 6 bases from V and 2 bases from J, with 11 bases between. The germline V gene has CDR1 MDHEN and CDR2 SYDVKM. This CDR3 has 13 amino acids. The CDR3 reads CASSSTATYEQYF. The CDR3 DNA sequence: TGTGCCAGCAGCTCGACAGCCACCTACGAGCAGTACTTC.

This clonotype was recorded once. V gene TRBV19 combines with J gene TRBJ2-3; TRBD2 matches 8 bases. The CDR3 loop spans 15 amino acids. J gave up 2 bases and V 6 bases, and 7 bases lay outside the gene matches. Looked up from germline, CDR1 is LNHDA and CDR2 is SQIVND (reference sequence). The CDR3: CASRRRGADTDTQYF. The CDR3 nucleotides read TGTGCCAGTAGGAGGCGGGGGGCAGACACAGATACGCAGTATTTT.

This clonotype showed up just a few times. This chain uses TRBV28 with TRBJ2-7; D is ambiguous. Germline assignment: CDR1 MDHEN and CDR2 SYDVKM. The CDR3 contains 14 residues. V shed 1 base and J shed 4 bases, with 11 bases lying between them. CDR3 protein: CASSLSRISYEQYF. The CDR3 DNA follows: TGTGCCAGCAGTTTATCGAGGATTTCGTACGAGCAGTACTTC.

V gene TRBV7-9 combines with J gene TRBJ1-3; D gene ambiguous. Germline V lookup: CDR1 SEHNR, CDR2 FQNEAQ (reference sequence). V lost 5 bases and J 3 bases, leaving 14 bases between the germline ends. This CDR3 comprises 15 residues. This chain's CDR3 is CASSPVEVFGNTIYF. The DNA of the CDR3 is TGTGCCAGCAGCCCCGTCGAAGTTTTTGGAAACACCATATATTTT.

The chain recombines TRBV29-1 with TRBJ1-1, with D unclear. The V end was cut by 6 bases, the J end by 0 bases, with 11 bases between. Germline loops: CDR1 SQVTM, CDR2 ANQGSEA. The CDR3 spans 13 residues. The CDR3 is CSVRVDMNTEAFF. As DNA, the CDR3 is TGCAGCGTCCGGGTGGATATGAACACTGAAGCTTTCTTT.

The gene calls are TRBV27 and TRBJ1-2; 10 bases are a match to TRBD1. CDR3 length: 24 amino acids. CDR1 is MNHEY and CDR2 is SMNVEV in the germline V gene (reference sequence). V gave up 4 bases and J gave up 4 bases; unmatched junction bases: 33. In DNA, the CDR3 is TGTGCCAGCAGTTCCTACGACAGGGGGCTGTTTCGCCGAAATCTCGGGTTCGAAAGCTATGGCTACACCTTC. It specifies CASSSYDRGLFRRNLGFESYGYTF.

The CDR3 loop reads CATSDRREMADTQYF. The DNA for the CDR3 is TGTGCCACCAGTGACCGTCGGGAGATGGCAGATACGCAGTATTTT. This chain joins TRBV24-1 and TRBJ2-3; tentatively, D is TRBD2 (6 bases). The CDR3 sequence is 15 residues long. Germline V gene lookup returns CDR1 KGHDR and CDR2 SFDVKD. The V gene lost 4 bases and the J gene lost 4 bases, with 14 bases spanning the gap.